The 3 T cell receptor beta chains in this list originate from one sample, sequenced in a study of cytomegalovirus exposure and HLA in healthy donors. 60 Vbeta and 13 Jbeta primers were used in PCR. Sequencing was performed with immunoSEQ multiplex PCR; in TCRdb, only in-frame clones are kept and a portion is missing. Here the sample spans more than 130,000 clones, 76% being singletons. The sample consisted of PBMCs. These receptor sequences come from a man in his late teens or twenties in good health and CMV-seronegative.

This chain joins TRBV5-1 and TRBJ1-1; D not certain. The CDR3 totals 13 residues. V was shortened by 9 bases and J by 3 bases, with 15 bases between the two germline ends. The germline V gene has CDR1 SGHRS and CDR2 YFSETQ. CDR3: CATRTGSYTEAFF. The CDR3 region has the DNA TGCGCCACCCGAACGGGTTCCTACACTGAAGCTTTCTTT. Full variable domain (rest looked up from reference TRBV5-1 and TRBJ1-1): KAGVTQTPRYLIKTRGQQVTLSCSPISGHRSVSWYQQTPGQGLQFLFEYFSETQRNKGNFPGRFSGRQFSNSRSEMNVSTLELGDSALYLCATRTGSYTEAFFGQGTRLTVV.

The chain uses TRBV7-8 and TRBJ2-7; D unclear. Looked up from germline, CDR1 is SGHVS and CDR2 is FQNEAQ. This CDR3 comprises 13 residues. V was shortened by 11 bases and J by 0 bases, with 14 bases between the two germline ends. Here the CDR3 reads CAFHSFSSYEQYF. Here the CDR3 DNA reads TGTGCCTTTCACAGCTTTTCCTCCTACGAGCAGTACTTC.

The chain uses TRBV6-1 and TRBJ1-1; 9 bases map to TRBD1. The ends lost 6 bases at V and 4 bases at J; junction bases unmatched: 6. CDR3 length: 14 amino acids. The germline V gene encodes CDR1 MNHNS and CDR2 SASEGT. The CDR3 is CASSSDRGVTEAFF. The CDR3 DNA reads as TGTGCCAGCAGCTCCGACAGGGGGGTCACTGAAGCTTTCTTT.